Following are 6 T cell receptor beta chains from one sample sequenced in a study of beta chain features in type 1 diabetes. Every bit of the isolated RNA underwent reverse transcription, so sequencing read expressed TCRB transcripts. Clones were read by immunoSEQ multiplex PCR, and TCRdb kept only the in-frame ones, dropping some. The table lists 850,000 to 900,000 clones, about a sixth of them singletons. The material sequenced was naive CD4+ T cells from blood. Source of these receptors: a woman between 18 and 30 years old in good health.

This chain links TRBV25-1 with TRBJ2-2; 10 bases fit TRBD1. Germline V gene sequence: CDR1 MGHDK, CDR2 SYGVNS. Trimming took 2 bases from V and 6 from J; bases not matched to a gene: 9. This CDR3 region has 17 residues. The DNA of the CDR3 is TGTGCCAGCAGTGAACGACAGGGGGCGCTTGGGGCCGGGGAGCTGTTTTTT. Protein product: CASSERQGALGAGELFF.

The chain is built from TRBV5-6 and TRBJ1-1, with no clear D. V was trimmed by 6 bases and J by 1 base, leaving 4 bases between them. The CDR3 has 11 amino acids. Germline V gene lookup returns CDR1 SGHDT and CDR2 YYEEEE. Here the CDR3 DNA reads TGTGCCAGCAAAAAGAACACTGAAGCTTTCTTT. Protein product: CASKKNTEAFF.

This clone appeared a few times. The J gene is TRBJ2-4, the V gene TRBV9, with D tentatively TRBD1 (5 bases). V was pared by 0 bases and J by 8 bases, with 12 bases between. The CDR3 is 14 amino acids. The germline CDR1 and CDR2 sequences are SGDLS and YYNGEE. The CDR3 here is CASSVGQGYDIQYF. Written as DNA, the CDR3 is TGTGCCAGCAGCGTAGGGCAGGGTTACGACATTCAGTACTTC.

The rearrangement joins TRBV2 to TRBJ2-3, with 9 bases fitting TRBD2. This CDR3 is built from 14 residues. J lost 8 bases, V lost 6 bases, and 9 bases had no gene match. Looked up from germline, CDR1 is SNHLY and CDR2 is FYNNEI. CDR3 residues: CASRLAGRAGTQYF. Written as DNA, the CDR3 is TGTGCCAGCAGGCTAGCGGGACGGGCGGGTACGCAGTATTTT.

This clone was seen more than once but under ten times. This chain uses TRBV14 with TRBJ2-1, with 9 bases matching TRBD1. In germline, CDR1 is SGHDN, CDR2 FVKESK. The ends lost 2 bases at V and 6 bases at J; junction bases unmatched: 20. The CDR3 consists of 20 residues. CDR3 residues: CASSQPGTGRRLPRFNEQFF. DNA of the CDR3: TGTGCCAGCAGCCAACCGGGGACAGGGCGTAGACTCCCGAGGTTCAATGAGCAGTTCTTC.

For the CDR3, the DNA is TGTGCCAGCAGCAACAAGGGGGGTCCCCGCTCCTACAATGAGCAGTTCTTC. It translates to CASSNKGGPRSYNEQFF. The V gene is TRBV11-2, the J gene TRBJ2-1; D is possibly TRBD1 or TRBD2 (6 bases each). This CDR3 has 17 residues. CDR1 SGHAT and CDR2 FQNNGV come from the germline V gene. The V end lost 5 bases, the J end lost 0 bases, and 17 bases lay between the germline ends.